This T cell receptor beta chain was sequenced for a study of shared clonotypes between healthy human individuals. A deep-level run was used for the assay. Repertoires were generated with immunoSEQ multiplex PCR, while TCRdb's copy carries only in-frame clones and drops some. The data hold roughly 2.2 million clones, with more than 85% observed a single time. This clone has a handful of counts. Its specificity is not known. This sample also contains other DNA sequences that code for the same CDR3. Study-wide results and caveats: Sampling involved blood alone; tissue repertoires likely differ. Clonotype sharing levels among donors were expected to vary with sequencing depth. Generation probabilities were higher for clonotypes shared across all four sorted-subset donors than for unshared ones.

The source material was naive CD4+ T cells from PBMCs. Subset indicated: CD45RA+ positively selected. The sequence came from a man aged 18 to 35 in good health. Some clones in this sample may be carry-over from other donors' samples.

The chain's CDR3 is CASSLGQGNEKLFF. As DNA, the CDR3 is TGCGCCAGCAGCTTGGGACAGGGCAATGAAAAACTGTTTTTT. This rearrangement joins TRBV5-1 to TRBJ1-4, with 7 bases matching TRBD1. Germline CDR1 reads SGHRS; CDR2 reads YFSETQ. V trimming: 0 bases; J trimming: 5 bases; junction bases outside the gene matches: 1. The CDR3 sequence is 14 residues long.